The 6 T cell receptor beta chains reported below all come from one sample, sequenced in a study of cytomegalovirus exposure and HLA in healthy donors. Profiled with immunoSEQ multiplex PCR; TCRdb holds only in-frame clones, not every one. The profile covers 150,000 or so clones, with 80% to 85% appearing a single time and 10% taken by the ten largest. The specimen was PBMCs. The receptors stem from a man under 40 in good health and CMV-seropositive.

In this sample, this clone turned up once. The chain employs TRBV5-1 and TRBJ2-1; D not certain. CDR1 SGHRS and CDR2 YFSETQ come from the germline V gene. CDR3 length: 14 amino acids. V lost 2 bases and J 6 bases, leaving 12 bases between the germline ends. CDR3 nucleotide sequence: TGCGCCAGCAGCTTTGACTCGCTTAGCAATGAGCAGTTCTTC. Its protein product is CASSFDSLSNEQFF.

This clone was observed a few times. This chain links TRBV5-1 with TRBJ2-2; 10 positions match TRBD1. This CDR3 region has 16 residues. Trimming took 5 bases from V and 7 from J; bases not matched to a gene: 11. The germline gives CDR1 SGHRS, CDR2 YFSETQ. The CDR3, as DNA: TGCGCCAGCAGTTCGACTGGGACAGGGGATCACGGGGAGCTGTTTTTT. This gives the protein CASSSTGTGDHGELFF.

The J gene is TRBJ1-1, the V gene TRBV30; D may be TRBD1 (5 bases). V was cut by 3 bases and J by 4 bases, with 18 bases left in between. Germline V lookup: CDR1 GTSNPN, CDR2 SVGIG (reference sequence). There are 15 residues in the CDR3. The CDR3 loop reads CAWSLPGRQGTEAFF. DNA for the CDR3: TGTGCCTGGAGCCTCCCGGGCAGGCAGGGCACTGAAGCTTTCTTT. Combining the CDR3 with reference TRBV30 and TRBJ1-1 gives the whole variable domain SQTIHQWPATLVQPVGSPLSLECTVEGTSNPNLYWYRQAAGRGLQLLFYSVGIGQISSEVPQNLSASRPQDRQFILSSKKLLLSDSGFYLCAWSLPGRQGTEAFFGQGTRLTVV.

V gene TRBV6-6 combines with J gene TRBJ1-4; perhaps TRBD1 as D (6 bases). Germline V CDR1 and CDR2: MNHNY, SVGAGI (reference sequence). There are 13 residues in the CDR3. V was trimmed by 8 bases and J by 8 bases, leaving 15 bases between them. The chain's CDR3 is CASRIERGEKLFF. CDR3 coding DNA: TGTGCCAGCCGGATTGAGAGGGGGGAAAAACTGTTTTTT.

The chain links TRBV5-8 to TRBJ1-2, with unresolved D. The CDR3 is made up of 10 amino acids. Germline V gene sequence: CDR1 SGHTS, CDR2 YDEGEE. V was cut by 2 bases and J by 7 bases, with 3 bases left in between. The CDR3, as DNA: TGTGCCAGCAGCTTAGCTGGCTACACCTTC. It codes for CASSLAGYTF.

The rearrangement joins TRBV5-4 to TRBJ2-1; 8 bases are shared with TRBD1. Unmatched junction bases numbered 5, after V lost 4 bases and J lost 2 bases. This CDR3 has 15 amino acids. CDR1 is SGHNT and CDR2 is YYREEE in the germline V gene (reference sequence). The CDR3 DNA reads TGTGCCAGCAGCCCGACAGGGGCTACCTACAATGAGCAGTTCTTC. It encodes CASSPTGATYNEQFF.